This is a list of T cell receptor beta chains from one sample in a study of identical twins. TCRdb used MiXCR to reprocess the 5' RACE reads, holding one entry per CDR3 protein. The sample holds hundreds of thousands of distinct CDR3 sequences, around 12% seen once. The data were also submitted as part of a second study, on yellow fever vaccine responses in identical twins.

Sequencing input: PBMCs. All receptors derive from a woman aged 18 to 35 in good health. The conserved cysteine and the conserved F or W are not part of the CDR3 here.

V	J	CDR3
TRBV20-1	TRBJ2-5	SASRLSGPQY
TRBV12-3/TRBV12-4	TRBJ2-5	ASSPAGTGWQETQY
TRBV6-1	TRBJ2-2	ASTQAGGPGELF
TRBV12-3/TRBV12-4	TRBJ2-7	ASSLKAAYEQY
TRBV12-3/TRBV12-4	TRBJ2-1	ASSLRGSGGGSYNEQF
TRBV18	TRBJ2-3	ASSPSSATQY
TRBV19	TRBJ1-2	ATSGSGYT
TRBV3-1	TRBJ1-3	ASSQGGEGGNTIY
TRBV10-3	TRBJ2-4	AISAGDRVAKNIQY
TRBV12-3/TRBV12-4	TRBJ2-5	ASSLRGPSGETQY
TRBV27	TRBJ2-2	ARETSGRVRELF
TRBV28	TRBJ1-5	ASRGGTDHNQPQH
TRBV6-5	TRBJ1-4	ASRFHEKLF
TRBV16	TRBJ1-5	ASSQSGYQPQH
TRBV12-3/TRBV12-4	TRBJ2-7	ASSFRTSGSYEQY
TRBV29-1	TRBJ2-7	SVVGRGGGSYEQY
TRBV28	TRBJ1-2	ASTPQTRAGVGYGYT
TRBV6-2/TRBV6-3	TRBJ2-1	ASSRSGTYNEQF
TRBV6-1	TRBJ2-7	ASTPENSYEQY
TRBV7-3	TRBJ2-1	ASSFHGTSGSENEQF
TRBV5-1	TRBJ2-7	ASSLEVTPYEQY
TRBV3-1	TRBJ1-5	ASSQDNNQPQH
TRBV25-1	TRBJ2-5	ASSTSAQETQY
TRBV27	TRBJ2-3	ASSLIRQGYGDTQY
TRBV6-5	TRBJ1-1	ASSYSIGTGSTEAF
TRBV12-3/TRBV12-4	TRBJ2-7	ASSKLAARSYEQY
TRBV7-8	TRBJ1-1	ASSLAPGQMNTEAF
TRBV5-1	TRBJ2-3	ASSFPRQGARNSSTDTQY
TRBV11-3	TRBJ2-3	ASSSQSSLDTQY
TRBV21-1	TRBJ2-1	ASSPMVAGAYNEQF
TRBV9	TRBJ2-5	ASSVALRGADQETQY
TRBV10-3	TRBJ1-1	AISEMGDTEAF
TRBV20-1	TRBJ2-3	SAPPGPADTQY
TRBV20-1	TRBJ2-1	SAAGQGESEQF
TRBV11-2	TRBJ1-4	ASSLETSEKLF
TRBV18	TRBJ2-7	ASSPDRGPAEQY
TRBV3-1	TRBJ2-1	ASSLLAYYNEQF
TRBV20-1	TRBJ1-4	SARRQGDEKLF
TRBV6-1	TRBJ1-5	ASSRGENQPQH
TRBV4-1	TRBJ1-5	ASSQAGTPNQPQH
TRBV6-6	TRBJ1-1	ASSYYGAGEAF
TRBV10-3	TRBJ2-1	AIRPAGSSYNEQF
TRBV7-2	TRBJ2-7	ASSRTGGLLSYEQY
TRBV20-1	TRBJ2-5	SARYPSGLAETFGETQY
TRBV28	TRBJ2-1	ASSPQMGLANHNEQF
TRBV29-1	TRBJ2-2	SVDRGRPGELF
TRBV20-1	TRBJ2-2	SARDFTSGSTGELF
TRBV28	TRBJ2-7	ASAGGMGAAYEQY
TRBV20-1	TRBJ2-1	SATRQGEDYNEQF
TRBV12-3/TRBV12-4	TRBJ2-1	ASSLFGNEQF
TRBV29-1	TRBJ2-5	SAATGTETQY
TRBV6-2/TRBV6-3	TRBJ2-2	ASSYGTRLNTGELF
TRBV2	TRBJ2-4	ASSEWGVGENIQY
TRBV29-1	TRBJ1-3	SAELGAGNTIY
TRBV28	TRBJ2-1	ASSAGTTYNEQF
TRBV12-3/TRBV12-4	TRBJ2-1	ASSFSSGGSQF
TRBV18	TRBJ2-1	ASSPQRGVLDEQF
TRBV27	TRBJ1-5	ASGSRGGASNQPQH
TRBV21-1	TRBJ2-7	ARGGRPTYEQY